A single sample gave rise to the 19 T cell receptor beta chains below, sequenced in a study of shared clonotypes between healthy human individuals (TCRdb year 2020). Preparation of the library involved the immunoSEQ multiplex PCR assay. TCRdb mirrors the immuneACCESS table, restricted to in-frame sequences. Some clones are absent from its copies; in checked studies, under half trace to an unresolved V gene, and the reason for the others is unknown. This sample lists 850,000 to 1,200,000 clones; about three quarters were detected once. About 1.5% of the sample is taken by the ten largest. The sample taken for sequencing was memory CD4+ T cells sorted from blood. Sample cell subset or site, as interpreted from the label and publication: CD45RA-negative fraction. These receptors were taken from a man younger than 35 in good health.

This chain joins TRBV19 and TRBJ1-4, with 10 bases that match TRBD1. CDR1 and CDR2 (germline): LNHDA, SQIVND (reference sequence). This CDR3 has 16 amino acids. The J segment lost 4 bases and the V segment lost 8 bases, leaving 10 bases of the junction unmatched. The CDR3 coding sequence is TGTGCCAGTTCGAAGGGGACAGGGGATGGTAATGAAAAACTGTTTTTT. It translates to CASSKGTGDGNEKLFF.

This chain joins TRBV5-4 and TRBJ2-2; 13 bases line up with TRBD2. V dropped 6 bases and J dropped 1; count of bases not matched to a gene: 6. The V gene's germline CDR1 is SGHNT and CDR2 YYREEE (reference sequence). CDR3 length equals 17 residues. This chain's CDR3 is CASKATSGGLNTGELFF. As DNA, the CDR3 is TGTGCCAGCAAAGCGACTAGCGGGGGGTTGAACACCGGGGAGCTGTTTTTT.

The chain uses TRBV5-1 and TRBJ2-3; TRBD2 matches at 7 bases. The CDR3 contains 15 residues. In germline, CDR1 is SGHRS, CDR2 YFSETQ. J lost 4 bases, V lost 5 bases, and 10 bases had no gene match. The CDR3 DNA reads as TGCGCCAGCAGTAGAGCGGGAAATAGGGCAGATACGCAGTATTTT. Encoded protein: CASSRAGNRADTQYF.

CDR3 DNA: TGTGCCTGGAGTATGACAAATGAAGCTTTCTTT. Residues: CAWSMTNEAFF. This chain connects TRBV30 to TRBJ1-1, with D unresolved. Trimming stripped 2 bases from V and 7 bases from J, with 8 bases between. In germline, CDR1 is GTSNPN, CDR2 SVGIG (reference sequence). This CDR3 comprises 11 residues.

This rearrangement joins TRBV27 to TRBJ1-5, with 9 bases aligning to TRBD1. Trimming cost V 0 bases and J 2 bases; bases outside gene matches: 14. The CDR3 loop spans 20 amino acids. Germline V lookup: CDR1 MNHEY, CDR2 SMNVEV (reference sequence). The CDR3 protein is CASSLSFGGTGRSGNQPQHF. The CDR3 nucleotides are TGTGCCAGCAGTTTATCGTTTGGCGGGACAGGGAGGTCGGGCAATCAGCCCCAGCATTTT.

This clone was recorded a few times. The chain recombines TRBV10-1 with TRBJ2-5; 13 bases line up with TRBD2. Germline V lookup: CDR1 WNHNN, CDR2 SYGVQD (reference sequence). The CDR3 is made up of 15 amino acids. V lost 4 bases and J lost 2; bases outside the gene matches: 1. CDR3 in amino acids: CASSGLAGGQETQYF. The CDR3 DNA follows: TGCGCCAGCAGTGGACTAGCGGGAGGTCAAGAGACCCAGTACTTC.

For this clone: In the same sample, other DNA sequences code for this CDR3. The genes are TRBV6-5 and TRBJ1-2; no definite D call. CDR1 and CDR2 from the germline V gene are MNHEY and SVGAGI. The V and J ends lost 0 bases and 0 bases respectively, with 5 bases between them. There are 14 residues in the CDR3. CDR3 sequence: CASSYSTANYGYTF. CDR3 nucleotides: TGTGCCAGCAGTTACTCGACGGCTAACTATGGCTACACCTTC.

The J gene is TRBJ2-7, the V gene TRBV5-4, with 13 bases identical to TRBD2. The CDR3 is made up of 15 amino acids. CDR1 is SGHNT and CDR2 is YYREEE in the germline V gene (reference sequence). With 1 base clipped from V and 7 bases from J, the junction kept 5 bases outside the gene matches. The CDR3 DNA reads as TGTGCCAGCAGCTTGTCCGGGACTAGCGGGGTTGAGCAGTACTTC. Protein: CASSLSGTSGVEQYF.

The chain's CDR3 is CASSIVRVTGNTIYF. DNA for the CDR3: TGTGCCAGTAGTATCGTCCGGGTAACGGGAAACACCATATATTTT. The chain has TRBV19 and TRBJ1-3; D gene uncertain. Germline CDR1 and CDR2: LNHDA and SQIVND (reference sequence). The V end lost 3 bases, the J end lost 4 bases, and 13 bases lay between the germline ends. This CDR3 comprises 15 residues.

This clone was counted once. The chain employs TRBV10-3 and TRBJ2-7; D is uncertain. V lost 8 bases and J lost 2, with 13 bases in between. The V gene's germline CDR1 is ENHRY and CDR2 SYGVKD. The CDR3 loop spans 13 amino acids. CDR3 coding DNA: TGTGCCATCGGGAAGGCCCGCACCTACGAGCAGTACTTC. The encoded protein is CAIGKARTYEQYF.

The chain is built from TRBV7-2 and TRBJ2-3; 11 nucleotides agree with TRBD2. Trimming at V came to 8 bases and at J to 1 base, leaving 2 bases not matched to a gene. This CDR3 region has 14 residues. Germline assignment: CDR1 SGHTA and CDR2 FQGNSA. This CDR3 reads CASVSGRGTDTQYF. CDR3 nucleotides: TGTGCCAGCGTTAGCGGGAGGGGCACAGATACGCAGTATTTT. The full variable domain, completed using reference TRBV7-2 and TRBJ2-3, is GAGVSQSPSNKVTEKGKDVELRCDPISGHTALYWYRQSLGQGLEFLIYFQGNSAPDKSGLPSDRFSAERTGGSVSTLTIQRTQQEDSAVYLCASVSGRGTDTQYFGPGTRLTVL.

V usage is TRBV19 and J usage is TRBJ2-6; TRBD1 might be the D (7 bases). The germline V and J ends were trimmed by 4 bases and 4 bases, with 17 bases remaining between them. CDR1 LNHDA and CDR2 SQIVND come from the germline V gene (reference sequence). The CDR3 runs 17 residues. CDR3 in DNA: TGTGCCAGTAGTACATTGACAGGGAGGTCGGGGGCCAACGTCCTGACTTTC. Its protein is CASSTLTGRSGANVLTF.

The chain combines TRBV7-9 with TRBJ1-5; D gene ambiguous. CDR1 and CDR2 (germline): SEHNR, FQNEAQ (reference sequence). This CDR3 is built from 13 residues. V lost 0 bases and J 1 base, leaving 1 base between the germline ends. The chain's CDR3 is CASSLASNQPQHF. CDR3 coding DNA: TGTGCCAGCAGCTTAGCCAGCAATCAGCCCCAGCATTTT.

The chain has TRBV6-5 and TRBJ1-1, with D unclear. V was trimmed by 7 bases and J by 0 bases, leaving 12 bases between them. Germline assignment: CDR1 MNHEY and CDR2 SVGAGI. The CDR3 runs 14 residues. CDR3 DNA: TGTGCCAGCACCTCTGGCAGCATGAACACTGAAGCTTTCTTT. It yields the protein CASTSGSMNTEAFF.

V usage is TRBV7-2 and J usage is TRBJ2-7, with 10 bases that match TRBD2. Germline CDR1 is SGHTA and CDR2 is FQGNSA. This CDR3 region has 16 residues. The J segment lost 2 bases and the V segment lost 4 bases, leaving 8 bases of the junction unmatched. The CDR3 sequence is CASSWRLAGVPYEQYF. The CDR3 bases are TGTGCCAGCAGCTGGCGGCTAGCGGGAGTACCCTACGAGCAGTACTTC.

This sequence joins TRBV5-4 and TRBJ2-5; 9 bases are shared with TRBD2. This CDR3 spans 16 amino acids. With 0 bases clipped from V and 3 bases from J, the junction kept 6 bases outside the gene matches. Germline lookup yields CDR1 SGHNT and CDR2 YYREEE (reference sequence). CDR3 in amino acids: CASSLGAGGAEETQYF. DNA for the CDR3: TGTGCCAGCAGCTTGGGAGCGGGGGGAGCTGAAGAGACCCAGTACTTC.

For the CDR3, the DNA is TGTGCCAGCAGTGAAGCGCTTCACGGGCAGGGTAGATTAGGTGGCTACACCTTC. Translation: CASSEALHGQGRLGGYTF. This chain links TRBV2 with TRBJ1-2, with a weak D call TRBD1 (5 bases). This CDR3 has 18 residues. V lost 0 bases, J lost 7 bases, and 24 bases lay in between. Germline V gene data show CDR1 as SNHLY and CDR2 as FYNNEI.

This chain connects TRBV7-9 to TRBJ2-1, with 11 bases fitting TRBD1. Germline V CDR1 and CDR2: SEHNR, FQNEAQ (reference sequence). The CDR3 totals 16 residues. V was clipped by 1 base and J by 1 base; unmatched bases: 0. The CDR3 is CASSLGDRGSYNEQFF. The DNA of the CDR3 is TGTGCCAGCAGCTTAGGGGACAGGGGGTCCTACAATGAGCAGTTCTTC.

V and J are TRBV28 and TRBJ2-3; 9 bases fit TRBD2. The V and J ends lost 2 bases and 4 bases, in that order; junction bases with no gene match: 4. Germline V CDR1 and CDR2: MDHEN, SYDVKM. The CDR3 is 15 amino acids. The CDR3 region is CASSLAGGPPDTQYF. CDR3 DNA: TGTGCCAGCAGTTTAGCGGGGGGGCCCCCAGATACGCAGTATTTT.